Listed below are T cell receptor beta chains from one sample, sequenced in a study of prognosis after radiotherapy for stage I lung cancer. TCRdb ran MiXCR on the multiplex PCR reads and lists one entry per CDR3 protein. The table records about 28,000 distinct CDR3 sequences, roughly 46% of them present only once. The specimen comprised PBMCs, sampled before or after stereotactic body radiation therapy (not recorded which). The source of these receptors is a donor of 50 years or more with non-small cell lung cancer. CDR3s include the opening cysteine and the closing phenylalanine or tryptophan. D genes are given only for firm matches. A row's size may be missing; if present it is once, few, many or a size class.

CDR3nt: TGTGCCAGCAGCCCCACCGAGGGGACCCAGTACTTC; CDR3aa: CASSPTEGTQYF; j_gene: TRBJ2-5; v_gene: TRBV7-9; abundance: many; d_gene: .
CDR3nt: TGTGCCAGCAGCTTAGGACAGGGCGCCGAGCAGTACTTC; CDR3aa: CASSLGQGAEQYF; j_gene: TRBJ2-7; v_gene: TRBV7-8; abundance: many; d_gene: TRBD1
CDR3nt: TGTGCCACCAGCCTGGACGGTTCCTATGGCTGCACCTTC; CDR3aa: CATSLDGSYGCTF; j_gene: TRBJ1-2; v_gene: TRBV15; abundance: .; d_gene: .
CDR3nt: TGTGCCAGCAGCCACCGCCAGCGGGACAGGGGGATCAATGAGCAGTTCTTC; CDR3aa: CASSHRQRDRGINEQFF; j_gene: TRBJ2-1; v_gene: TRBV11-3; abundance: .; d_gene: TRBD1
CDR3nt: TGTGCCATCAGCCCACCAGTAGGGCGGGTGTACTACAATGAGCAGTTCTTC; CDR3aa: CAISPPVGRVYYNEQFF; j_gene: TRBJ2-1; v_gene: TRBV11-2; abundance: .; d_gene: .
CDR3nt: TGTGCCACCAGCCTGTACGCGGTAGGGGAAAAACTGTTTTTT; CDR3aa: CATSLYAVGEKLFF; j_gene: TRBJ1-4; v_gene: TRBV15; abundance: .; d_gene: .
CDR3nt: TGTGCCAGCAGTCCCTTGAGCCAAGGGCGGGAGACCCAGTACTTC; CDR3aa: CASSPLSQGRETQYF; j_gene: TRBJ2-5; v_gene: TRBV6-1; abundance: many; d_gene: .
CDR3nt: TGTGCCAGCAGCTTCCGACCCAATGAGCAGTTCTTC; CDR3aa: CASSFRPNEQFF; j_gene: TRBJ2-1; v_gene: TRBV7-3; abundance: once; d_gene: .
CDR3nt: TGTGCCAGCAGACTTCAATCGCCTTCTGGAAACACCATATATTTT; CDR3aa: CASRLQSPSGNTIYF; j_gene: TRBJ1-3; v_gene: TRBV6-2/TRBV6-3; abundance: many; d_gene: .
CDR3nt: TGTGCCAGCAGCCGCGGACAGACAGGGAGAGCCAAAGAGACCCAGTACTTC; CDR3aa: CASSRGQTGRAKETQYF; j_gene: TRBJ2-5; v_gene: TRBV11-3; abundance: once; d_gene: TRBD1
CDR3nt: TGTGCCAGCAGTCCAGGGCGGGTGGAGGGCACCTACGAGCAGTACTTC; CDR3aa: CASSPGRVEGTYEQYF; j_gene: TRBJ2-7; v_gene: TRBV6-2/TRBV6-3; abundance: .; d_gene: .
CDR3nt: TGTGCCAGCAGCCGGGGGCTCGATACGCAGTATTTT; CDR3aa: CASSRGLDTQYF; j_gene: TRBJ2-3; v_gene: TRBV11-2; abundance: many; d_gene: .
CDR3nt: TGTGCCAGCATCTCCGGACAGGGGGCGGGTGGCTACACCTTC; CDR3aa: CASISGQGAGGYTF; j_gene: TRBJ1-2; v_gene: TRBV28; abundance: .; d_gene: TRBD1
CDR3nt: TGTGCCACTACCCTACACTACGAGCAGTACTTC; CDR3aa: CATTLHYEQYF; j_gene: TRBJ2-7; v_gene: TRBV28; abundance: medium-sized; d_gene: .
CDR3nt: TGTGCCAGCACCCCTACGGGACGAAATCAGCCCCAGCATTTT; CDR3aa: CASTPTGRNQPQHF; j_gene: TRBJ1-5; v_gene: TRBV6-2/TRBV6-3; abundance: .; d_gene: .
CDR3nt: TGTGCCAGCATTTACTCCCATGGATCCGAGCAGTACTTC; CDR3aa: CASIYSHGSEQYF; j_gene: TRBJ2-7; v_gene: TRBV6-5; abundance: once; d_gene: .
CDR3nt: TGTGCCAGCAGTGGGACTAGCGGGACGGCTGGGGCCAACGTCCTGACTTTC; CDR3aa: CASSGTSGTAGANVLTF; j_gene: TRBJ2-6; v_gene: TRBV6-1; abundance: few; d_gene: TRBD2
CDR3nt: TGTGCCAGCAGTGAAGCTCGCGTGGGATTGGGGGAGCTGGTTTTT; CDR3aa: CASSEARVGLGELVF; j_gene: TRBJ2-2; v_gene: TRBV2; abundance: .; d_gene: .
CDR3nt: TGTGCCAGCAGTTACCCCCGGCGGAACACTGAAGCTTTCTTT; CDR3aa: CASSYPRRNTEAFF; j_gene: TRBJ1-1; v_gene: TRBV6-2/TRBV6-3; abundance: medium-sized; d_gene: .
CDR3nt: TGTGCCAGCAGCCAAGCAAGGGTCGGAAAACTGTTTTTT; CDR3aa: CASSQARVGKLFF; j_gene: TRBJ1-4; v_gene: TRBV14; abundance: many; d_gene: .
CDR3nt: TGTGCCAGCAGTTACTTTAATGAGCAGTTCTTC; CDR3aa: CASSYFNEQFF; j_gene: TRBJ2-1; v_gene: TRBV6-9; abundance: many; d_gene: .
CDR3nt: TGTGCCAGTTCAGTGGACACTAACACCGGGGAGCTGTTTTTT; CDR3aa: CASSVDTNTGELFF; j_gene: TRBJ2-2; v_gene: TRBV19; abundance: many; d_gene: .
CDR3nt: TGTGCCAGCAGTGGGACCAAGGGCCTCGGTTCACCCCTCCACTTT; CDR3aa: CASSGTKGLGSPLHF; j_gene: TRBJ1-6; v_gene: TRBV2; abundance: .; d_gene: .
CDR3nt: TGTGCCAGCAGCCTACAGGGACGTGAACTGTTTTTT; CDR3aa: CASSLQGRELFF; j_gene: TRBJ1-4; v_gene: TRBV28; abundance: many; d_gene: .
CDR3nt: TGTGCCAGCAGCTCCAGACAGGGCGGCACCTACAATGAGCAGTTCTTC; CDR3aa: CASSSRQGGTYNEQFF; j_gene: TRBJ2-1; v_gene: TRBV7-9; abundance: many; d_gene: TRBD1
CDR3nt: TGTGCCATCAGTCCGGGACAGGACAATCAGCCCCAGCATTTT; CDR3aa: CAISPGQDNQPQHF; j_gene: TRBJ1-5; v_gene: TRBV6-1; abundance: .; d_gene: TRBD1
CDR3nt: TGTGCCAGCAGCTTAGGGGGGTTCACTGAAGCTTTCTTT; CDR3aa: CASSLGGFTEAFF; j_gene: TRBJ1-1; v_gene: TRBV7-6; abundance: once; d_gene: .
CDR3nt: TGTGCCAGCAGTCCGCGAACGACGGGGGTCTATTATCAGTTCTTC; CDR3aa: CASSPRTTGVYYQFF; j_gene: TRBJ2-1; v_gene: TRBV27; abundance: .; d_gene: .
CDR3nt: TGTGCCAGCAGTTTCGAGGATGAGCAGTTCTTC; CDR3aa: CASSFEDEQFF; j_gene: TRBJ2-1; v_gene: TRBV27; abundance: medium-sized; d_gene: .
CDR3nt: TGTGCCAGCAGCCCGGGCGGAACCGGGGAGCTGTTTTTT; CDR3aa: CASSPGGTGELFF; j_gene: TRBJ2-2; v_gene: TRBV7-2; abundance: .; d_gene: .
CDR3nt: TGTGCCAGCAGCTTAGGTTCCAACACTGAAGCTTTCTTT; CDR3aa: CASSLGSNTEAFF; j_gene: TRBJ1-1; v_gene: TRBV11-3; abundance: many; d_gene: .
CDR3nt: TGTGCCAGCAACTTAGATGGCCGGGACAGGAAAGCTTTCTTT; CDR3aa: CASNLDGRDRKAFF; j_gene: TRBJ1-1; v_gene: TRBV7-9; abundance: .; d_gene: TRBD1